The 30 T cell receptor beta chains below come from one sample, sequenced in a study of blood T cell repertoires in COVID-19. Profiled with immunoSEQ multiplex PCR; TCRdb holds only in-frame clones, not every one. The sample records fewer than 400,000 clones, around 85% being singletons. Sequenced material: peripheral blood. All receptors derive from a young woman with acute or convalescent COVID-19.

The V gene is TRBV19, the J gene TRBJ2-5, with a possible D match to TRBD1 (6 bases). The germline V gene encodes CDR1 LNHDA and CDR2 SQIVND (reference sequence). Between the trimmed V and J ends, which lost 5 bases and 2 bases, there was a span of 15 bases. There are 15 residues in the CDR3. CDR3 DNA: TGTGCCAGTAGTCTCCGGGACACCGGACAAGAGACCCAGTACTTC. It yields the protein CASSLRDTGQETQYF.

This clone was counted a few times. The V and J genes are TRBV6-1 and TRBJ1-2; D is unresolved. Trimming removed 0 bases from V and 0 bases from J, with 8 bases in between. The CDR3 is 15 amino acids. The germline CDR1 and CDR2 sequences are MNHNS and SASEGT. The CDR3 here is CASSEAPGANYGYTF. The CDR3 bases are TGTGCCAGCAGTGAAGCTCCAGGCGCTAACTATGGCTACACCTTC.

The chain has TRBV10-3 and TRBJ1-4; 9 nucleotides align to TRBD1. The CDR3 is 15 amino acids. V lost 6 bases, J lost 5 bases, and 7 bases stayed unmatched. Germline CDR1 is ENHRY and CDR2 is SYGVKD. CDR3 sequence (DNA): TGTGCCATCAGCGACACAGGGGGCCTGAATGAAAAACTGTTTTTT. It codes for CAISDTGGLNEKLFF.

The CDR3 is CASSSKQGLNTEAFF. The CDR3 DNA reads TGCGCCAGCAGCTCTAAACAGGGTCTGAACACTGAAGCTTTCTTT. V is TRBV5-1 and J is TRBJ1-1; D may be TRBD1 (6 bases). V lost 3 bases, J lost 0 bases, and 12 bases lay in between. In germline, CDR1 is SGHRS, CDR2 YFSETQ. The CDR3 spans 15 residues.

V and J are TRBV30 and TRBJ2-5; 14 bases line up with TRBD2. Germline values: CDR1 GTSNPN, CDR2 SVGIG (reference sequence). CDR3 length: 17 amino acids. V lost 0 bases, J lost 5 bases, and 8 bases stayed unmatched. CDR3 DNA: TGTGCCTGGAGTGTATCGAGGACTAGCGGGGGGTTCGAGACCCAGTACTTC. Amino acids: CAWSVSRTSGGFETQYF.

V and J are TRBV11-2 and TRBJ1-4; TRBD1 matches at 9 bases. V trimming: 4 bases; J trimming: 5 bases; junction bases outside the gene matches: 5. From germline, CDR1 is SGHAT and CDR2 FQNNGV. The CDR3 extends over 15 amino acids. CDR3 DNA sequence: TGTGCCAGCAGCTCTGGGACAGGGAAAAATGAAAAACTGTTTTTT. Translated, it gives CASSSGTGKNEKLFF.

CDR3 sequence (DNA): TGTGCCAGCAGCTTAGACGGGAGGGGAGAAAAACTGTTTTTT. It codes for CASSLDGRGEKLFF. This chain connects TRBV11-2 to TRBJ1-4; perhaps TRBD1 as D (5 bases). V dropped 0 bases and J dropped 8 bases, with 10 bases sitting between them. The germline V gene has CDR1 SGHAT and CDR2 FQNNGV. The CDR3 sequence is 14 residues long.

The rearrangement joins TRBV7-9 to TRBJ2-7; possible D gene TRBD2, 6 bases. The CDR3 covers 17 residues. Germline values: CDR1 SEHNR, CDR2 FQNEAQ (reference sequence). V gave up 0 bases and J gave up 1 base, with 16 bases separating them. CDR3 in amino acids: CASSLALGRDSSYEQYF. CDR3 nucleotides: TGTGCCAGCAGCTTAGCTCTTGGGCGGGACTCGTCCTACGAGCAGTACTTC.

The chain carries TRBV2 and TRBJ1-2; no clear D gene. This CDR3 spans 12 amino acids. V was clipped by 3 bases and J by 6 bases, with 8 bases between them. Germline V lookup: CDR1 SNHLY, CDR2 FYNNEI. CDR3 sequence: CASSDARDGYTF. For the CDR3, the DNA is TGTGCCAGCAGTGACGCGCGGGATGGCTACACCTTC. The complete variable domain, with remaining parts taken from reference TRBV2 and TRBJ1-2, reads EPEVTQTPSHQVTQMGQEVILRCVPISNHLYFYWYRQILGQKVEFLVSFYNNEISEKSEIFDDQFSVERPDGSNFTLKIRSTKLEDSAMYFCASSDARDGYTFGSGTRLTVV.

This chain uses TRBV5-1 with TRBJ1-6; TRBD1 matches 8 bases. The CDR3 consists of 16 residues. The germline CDR1 and CDR2 sequences are SGHRS and YFSETQ. Losses at the gene ends were 0 bases for V and 10 bases for J; bases not matched to a gene: 9. This chain's CDR3 is CASSLGLRQGLSPLHF. Written as DNA, the CDR3 is TGCGCCAGCAGCTTGGGATTAAGACAGGGGCTATCACCCCTCCACTTT.

The rearrangement uses TRBV9 and TRBJ1-6, with a weak D call TRBD1 (6 bases). The germline V gene has CDR1 SGDLS and CDR2 YYNGEE. Deletions cut 7 bases from V and 8 bases from J, with 16 bases between. The CDR3 has 14 amino acids. CDR3 amino acids: CASGKQGYDSPLHF. CDR3 in DNA: TGTGCCAGCGGAAAACAGGGTTACGATTCACCCCTCCACTTT.

The genes are TRBV10-3 and TRBJ2-7, with a possible D match to TRBD2 (6 bases). V lost 4 bases and J 3 bases, leaving 16 bases between the germline ends. The length of the CDR3 is 15 residues. The V gene's germline CDR1 is ENHRY and CDR2 SYGVKD. CDR3 DNA sequence: TGTGCCATCAGTGCTTCGGAGGGTTTTTACTACGAGCAGTACTTC. As protein: CAISASEGFYYEQYF.

The chain joins TRBV5-1 to TRBJ2-1, with D maybe TRBD1 (7 bases). This CDR3 has 13 residues. V lost 2 bases and J 9 bases, leaving 12 bases between the germline ends. Germline V CDR1 and CDR2: SGHRS, YFSETQ. The CDR3 protein is CASSLSGGSEQFF. CDR3 nucleotides: TGCGCCAGCAGCTTATCAGGGGGGTCTGAGCAGTTCTTC.

The chain couples TRBV10-2 to TRBJ2-1, with 9 bases fitting TRBD2. CDR1 and CDR2 from the germline V gene are WSHSY and SAAADI. The V gene end was trimmed by 7 bases and the J gene end by 8 bases; junction bases not matched to a gene: 9. The CDR3 consists of 14 residues. CDR3 DNA: TGCGCCAGCACCGCCCGACTAGCGGAACATGAGCAGTTCTTC. As protein: CASTARLAEHEQFF.

The chain joins TRBV6-5 to TRBJ2-7; D is perhaps TRBD1 (6 bases). Germline CDR1 and CDR2: MNHEY and SVGAGI. CDR3 length equals 16 residues. V gave up 0 bases and J gave up 2 bases, with 14 bases separating them. CDR3 amino acids: CASSYSLQGMAYEQYF. CDR3 nucleotides: TGTGCCAGCAGTTACTCCCTACAGGGTATGGCCTACGAGCAGTACTTC.

V is TRBV2 and J is TRBJ1-1; 9 positions match TRBD1. CDR1 and CDR2 from the germline V gene are SNHLY and FYNNEI. V shed 11 bases, J shed 5 bases, and the junction held 9 bases outside the gene matches. This CDR3 comprises 13 residues. This CDR3 is CAAAQGAGTEAFF. Here the CDR3 DNA reads TGTGCCGCAGCACAGGGGGCAGGTACTGAAGCTTTCTTT.

This clone appeared a single time. This chain links TRBV12-5 with TRBJ1-1; D is unresolved. The V end lost 5 bases, the J end lost 1 base, and 11 bases lay between the germline ends. Looked up from germline, CDR1 is LGHNT and CDR2 is FRNRAP. The CDR3 is 14 amino acids. CDR3 residues: CASGPGEPNTEAFF. In DNA, the CDR3 is TGTGCTAGTGGTCCTGGAGAACCGAACACTGAAGCTTTCTTT.

The J gene is TRBJ1-5, the V gene TRBV28, with TRBD1 as a possible D gene (5 bases). Between the trimmed V and J ends, which lost 2 bases and 6 bases, there was a span of 14 bases. The CDR3 is made up of 15 amino acids. Germline V gene lookup returns CDR1 MDHEN and CDR2 SYDVKM. The CDR3 DNA reads TGTGCCAGCAGTTTAGGATCAGGGTATGGTCAGCCCCAGCATTTT. Translating it yields CASSLGSGYGQPQHF.

The J gene is TRBJ1-2, the V gene TRBV3-1 (or the pseudogene TRBV3-2); D call uncertain. Trimming left V 8 bases short and J 6 bases short, with 13 bases between. Germline CDR1 and CDR2: LGHDT and YNNKEL (reference sequence). The CDR3 is 12 amino acids. The CDR3 DNA reads as TGTGCCAGCGGCCTGGACGGGGATGGCTACACCTTC. Its translation: CASGLDGDGYTF.

The rearrangement joins TRBV2 to TRBJ1-5; 9 bases fit TRBD1. This CDR3 spans 17 amino acids. Germline V gene sequence: CDR1 SNHLY, CDR2 FYNNEI. Trimming removed 7 bases from V and 2 bases from J; junction bases left unmatched: 12. CDR3 DNA: TGTGCCAGCACCACGGGACAGGGACTTGCGGGCAATCAGCCCCAGCATTTT. Translation gives CASTTGQGLAGNQPQHF.

The J gene is TRBJ2-2, the V gene TRBV30; the D gene is possibly TRBD2 (7 bases). Trimming took off 0 bases at V and 8 bases at J, with 16 bases between the two ends. Germline V gene sequence: CDR1 GTSNPN, CDR2 SVGIG (reference sequence). This CDR3 spans 15 amino acids. The CDR3 bases are TGTGCCTGGAGTGTAATACGAGGGGGGGCAGGGGAGCTGTTTTTT. This sequence encodes CAWSVIRGGAGELFF.

J is TRBJ2-7 and V is TRBV5-1; D possibly corresponds to TRBD2 (5 bases). Germline V gene data show CDR1 as SGHRS and CDR2 as YFSETQ. Trimming pared 3 bases from V and 0 bases from J, leaving 25 bases between. This CDR3 region has 19 residues. As DNA, the CDR3 is TGCGCCAGCAGCTCCGCCCCTCCACTAGGAGAGGATTTCTCCTACGAGCAGTACTTC. Protein sequence: CASSSAPPLGEDFSYEQYF.

V is TRBV7-2 and J is TRBJ2-1, with TRBD1 matching over 8 bases. Losses at the gene ends were 1 base for V and 7 bases for J; bases not matched to a gene: 6. Germline CDR1 reads SGHTA; CDR2 reads FQGNSA. CDR3 length: 15 amino acids. The CDR3 DNA reads as TGTGCCAGCAGCTTAGAGGAGGACAGGGTGAATGAGCAGTTCTTC. It is translated as CASSLEEDRVNEQFF.

The V and J genes are TRBV6-6 and TRBJ1-2, with 9 bases identical to TRBD1. The CDR3 is made up of 14 amino acids. The V gene's germline CDR1 is MNHNY and CDR2 SVGAGI (reference sequence). J lost 0 bases, V lost 6 bases, and 2 bases had no gene match. The CDR3 DNA sequence: TGTGCCAGCAGGGACAGGGGCCCTAACTATGGCTACACCTTC. Protein product: CASRDRGPNYGYTF.

This clone has only one observation. This chain uses TRBV5-6 with TRBJ2-5; 12 bases line up with TRBD2. Germline values: CDR1 SGHDT, CDR2 YYEEEE. J was trimmed by 4 bases and V by 4 bases; bases with no gene match: 8. CDR3 size: 16 residues. CDR3 nucleotides: TGTGCCAGCAGCCCTAGACTAGCGGGAGCGCTAGAGACCCAGTACTTC. Its protein product is CASSPRLAGALETQYF.

The CDR3 spells CASSPSAGQGGRNGYTF. CDR3 in DNA: TGTGCCAGCTCACCAAGTGCCGGACAGGGTGGAAGAAATGGCTACACCTTC. The chain carries TRBV18 and TRBJ1-2; TRBD1 matches at 8 bases. The germline V gene encodes CDR1 KGHSH and CDR2 LQKENI. This CDR3 spans 17 amino acids. Losses at the gene ends were 2 bases for V and 6 bases for J; bases not matched to a gene: 14.

The chain couples TRBV28 to TRBJ2-4; the D gene is possibly TRBD2 (6 bases). The CDR3 consists of 14 residues. CDR1 and CDR2 from the germline V gene are MDHEN and SYDVKM. V lost 4 bases and J 0 bases, leaving 7 bases between the germline ends. The CDR3 protein is CASSSGLAKNIQYF. CDR3 coding DNA: TGTGCCAGCAGTTCGGGACTAGCCAAAAACATTCAGTACTTC.

J is TRBJ1-5 and V is TRBV27, with D unclear. Germline CDR1 is MNHEY and CDR2 is SMNVEV (reference sequence). The CDR3 loop spans 14 amino acids. The ends were cut back, 0 bases at V and 5 bases at J, with 8 bases in the middle. CDR3 bases: TGTGCCAGCAGTTTATCCGGGTACCATCAGCCCCAGCATTTT. Its protein is CASSLSGYHQPQHF.

The chain uses TRBV5-1 and TRBJ2-1, with 9 positions matching TRBD1. With V trimmed by 4 bases and J by 8 bases, 10 bases remained unmatched. CDR3 size: 15 residues. Germline V CDR1 and CDR2: SGHRS, YFSETQ. Here the CDR3 DNA reads TGCGCCAGCAGCAGAACAGGGGGCGGAGGGGATGAGCAGTTCTTC. It codes for CASSRTGGGGDEQFF.

The genes are TRBV4-2 and TRBJ2-7; TRBD2 matches at 8 bases. Germline CDR1 LGHNA, CDR2 YNFKEQ. The CDR3 has 21 amino acids. With V trimmed by 0 bases and J by 2 bases, 21 bases remained unmatched. The CDR3 loop is CASSQDDSSGVRGPLAYEQYF. For the CDR3, the DNA is TGTGCCAGCAGCCAAGATGATAGTAGCGGGGTTAGGGGACCTCTAGCCTACGAGCAGTACTTC.